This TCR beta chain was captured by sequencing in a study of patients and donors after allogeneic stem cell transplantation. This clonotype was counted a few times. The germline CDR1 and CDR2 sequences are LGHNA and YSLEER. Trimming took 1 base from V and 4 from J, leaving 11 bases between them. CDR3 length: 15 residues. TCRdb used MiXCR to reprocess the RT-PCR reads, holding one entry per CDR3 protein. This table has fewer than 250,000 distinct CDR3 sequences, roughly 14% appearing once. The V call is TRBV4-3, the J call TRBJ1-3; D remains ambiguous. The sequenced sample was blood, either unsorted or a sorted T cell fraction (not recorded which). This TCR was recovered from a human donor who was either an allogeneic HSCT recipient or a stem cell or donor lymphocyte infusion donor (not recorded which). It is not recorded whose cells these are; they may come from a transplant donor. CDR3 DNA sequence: TGCGCCAGCAGCCAAGTTGGCACAGCAGGAAACACCATATATTTT. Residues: CASSQVGTAGNTIYF.